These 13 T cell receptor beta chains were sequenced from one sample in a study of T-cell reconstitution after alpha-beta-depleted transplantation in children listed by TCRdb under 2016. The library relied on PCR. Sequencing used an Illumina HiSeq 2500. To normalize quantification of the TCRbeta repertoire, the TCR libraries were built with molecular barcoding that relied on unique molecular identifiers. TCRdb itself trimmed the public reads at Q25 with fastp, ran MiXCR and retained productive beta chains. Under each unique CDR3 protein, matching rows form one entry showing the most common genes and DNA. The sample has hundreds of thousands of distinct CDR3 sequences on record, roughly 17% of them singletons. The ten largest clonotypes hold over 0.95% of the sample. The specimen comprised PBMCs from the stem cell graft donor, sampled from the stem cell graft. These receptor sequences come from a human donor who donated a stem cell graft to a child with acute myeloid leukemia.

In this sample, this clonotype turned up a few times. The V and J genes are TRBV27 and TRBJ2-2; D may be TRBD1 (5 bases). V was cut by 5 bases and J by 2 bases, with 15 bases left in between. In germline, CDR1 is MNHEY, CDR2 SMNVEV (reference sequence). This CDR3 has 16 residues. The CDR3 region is CASSLDPDSNTGELFF. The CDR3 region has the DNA TGTGCCAGCAGTCTGGACCCTGACAGCAACACCGGGGAGCTGTTTTTT.

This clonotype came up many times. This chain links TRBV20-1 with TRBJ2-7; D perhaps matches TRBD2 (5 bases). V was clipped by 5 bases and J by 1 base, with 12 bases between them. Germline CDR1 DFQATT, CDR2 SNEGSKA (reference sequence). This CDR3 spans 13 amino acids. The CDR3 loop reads CSASEGTSYEQYF. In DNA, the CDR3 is TGCAGTGCTTCCGAGGGCACGTCCTACGAGCAGTACTTC.

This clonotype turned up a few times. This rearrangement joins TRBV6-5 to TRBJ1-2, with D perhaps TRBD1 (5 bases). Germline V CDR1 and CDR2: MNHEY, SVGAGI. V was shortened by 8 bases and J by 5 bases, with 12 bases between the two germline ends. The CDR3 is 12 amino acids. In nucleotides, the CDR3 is TGTGCCAGCCAGGACATTACATATGGCTACACCTTC. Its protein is CASQDITYGYTF.

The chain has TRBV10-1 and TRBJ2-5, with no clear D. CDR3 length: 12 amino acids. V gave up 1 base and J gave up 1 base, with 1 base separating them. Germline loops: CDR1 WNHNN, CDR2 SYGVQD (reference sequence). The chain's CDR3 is CASSEFQETQYF. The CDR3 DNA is TGCGCCAGCAGTGAGTTCCAAGAGACCCAGTACTTC.

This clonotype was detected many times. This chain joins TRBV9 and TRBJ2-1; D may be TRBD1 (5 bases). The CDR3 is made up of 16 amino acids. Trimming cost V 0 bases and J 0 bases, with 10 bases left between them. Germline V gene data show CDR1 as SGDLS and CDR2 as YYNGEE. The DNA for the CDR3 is TGTGCCAGCAGCGTAGAAGCAGGGAACTCCTACAATGAGCAGTTCTTC. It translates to CASSVEAGNSYNEQFF.

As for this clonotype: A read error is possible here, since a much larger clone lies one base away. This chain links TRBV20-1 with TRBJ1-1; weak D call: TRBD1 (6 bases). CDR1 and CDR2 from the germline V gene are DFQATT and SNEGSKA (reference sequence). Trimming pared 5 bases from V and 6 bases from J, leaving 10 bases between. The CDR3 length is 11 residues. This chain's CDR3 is CSAHRESEAFF. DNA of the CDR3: TGCAGTGCTCACAGGGAGTCTGAAGCTTTCTTT.

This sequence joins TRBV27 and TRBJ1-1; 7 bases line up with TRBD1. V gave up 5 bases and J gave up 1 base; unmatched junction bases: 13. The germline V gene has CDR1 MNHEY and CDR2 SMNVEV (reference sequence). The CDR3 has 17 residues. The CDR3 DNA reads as TGTGCCAGCAGTCCGTCCCCTGGGACAGAAAAGAACACTGAAGCTTTCTTT. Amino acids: CASSPSPGTEKNTEAFF.

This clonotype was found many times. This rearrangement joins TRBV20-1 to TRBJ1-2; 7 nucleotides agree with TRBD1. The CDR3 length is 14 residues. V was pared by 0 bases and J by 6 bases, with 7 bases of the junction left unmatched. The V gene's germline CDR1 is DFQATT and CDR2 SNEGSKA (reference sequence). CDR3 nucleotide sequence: TGCAGTGCTAGAGAGACAGGGTGGGGTGATGGCTACACCTTC. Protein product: CSARETGWGDGYTF.

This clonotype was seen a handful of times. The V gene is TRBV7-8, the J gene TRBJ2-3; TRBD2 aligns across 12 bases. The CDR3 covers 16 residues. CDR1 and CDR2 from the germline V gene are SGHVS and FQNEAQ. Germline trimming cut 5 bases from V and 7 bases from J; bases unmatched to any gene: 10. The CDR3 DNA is TGTGCCAGCAGCGCCCGACTAGCGGGGGAGCCCAATACGCAGTATTTT. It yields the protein CASSARLAGEPNTQYF.

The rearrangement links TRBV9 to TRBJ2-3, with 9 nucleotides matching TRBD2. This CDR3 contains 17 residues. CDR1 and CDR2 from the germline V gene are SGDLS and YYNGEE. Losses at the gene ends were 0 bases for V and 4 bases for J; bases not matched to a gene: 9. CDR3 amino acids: CASSVGSGGGAADTQYF. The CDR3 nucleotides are TGTGCCAGCAGCGTAGGATCGGGCGGGGGGGCCGCAGATACGCAGTATTTT.

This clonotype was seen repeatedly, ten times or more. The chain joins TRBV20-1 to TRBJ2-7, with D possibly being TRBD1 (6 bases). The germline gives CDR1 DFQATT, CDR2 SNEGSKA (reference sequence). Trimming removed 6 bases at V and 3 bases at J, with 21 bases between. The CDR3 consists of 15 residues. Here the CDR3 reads CSAIGQIRRGYEQYF. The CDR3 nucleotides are TGCAGTGCCATCGGACAGATCAGACGAGGCTACGAGCAGTACTTC.

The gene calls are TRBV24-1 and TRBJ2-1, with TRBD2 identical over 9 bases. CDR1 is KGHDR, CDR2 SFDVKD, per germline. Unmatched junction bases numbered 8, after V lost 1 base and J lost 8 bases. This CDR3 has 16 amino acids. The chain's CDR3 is CATSDFRAGGGDEQFF. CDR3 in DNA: TGTGCCACCAGTGATTTTAGAGCGGGGGGCGGGGATGAGCAGTTCTTC.

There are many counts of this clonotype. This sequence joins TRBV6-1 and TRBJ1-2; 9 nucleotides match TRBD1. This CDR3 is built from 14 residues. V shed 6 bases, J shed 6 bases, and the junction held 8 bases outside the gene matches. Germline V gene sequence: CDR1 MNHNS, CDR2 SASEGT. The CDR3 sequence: CASSLMGQGDGYTF. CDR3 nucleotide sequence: TGTGCCAGCAGCCTTATGGGACAGGGTGATGGCTACACCTTC.